One T cell receptor beta chain is described in this entry. Antigen unknown. The sample originates from a study of shared clonotypes between healthy human individuals. General study findings and limits: Of the naive CD4 clonotypes, 4% to 5% were shared across several donors. Researchers sampled only blood; tissue repertoires likely differ.

The table came from immunoSEQ multiplex PCR; TCRdb's copy has only in-frame clones and leaves some out. There are a few hundred thousand clones in the sample; about 96% occur only once, and 0.045% to 0.07% lies in the top ten. CDR1 SGHRS and CDR2 YFSETQ come from the germline V gene. The CDR3 totals 14 residues. Trimming left V 0 bases short and J 7 bases short, with 10 bases between. This chain uses TRBV5-1 with TRBJ2-2; D is uncertain. This receptor was taken from a woman younger than 45 in good health. Sequences were obtained from naive CD4+ T cells sorted from blood. Subset denoted: CD45RA+ positively selected. CDR3 in amino acids: CASSLAGLVGELFF. CDR3 DNA sequence: TGCGCCAGCAGCTTGGCGGGTTTGGTCGGGGAGCTGTTTTTT.